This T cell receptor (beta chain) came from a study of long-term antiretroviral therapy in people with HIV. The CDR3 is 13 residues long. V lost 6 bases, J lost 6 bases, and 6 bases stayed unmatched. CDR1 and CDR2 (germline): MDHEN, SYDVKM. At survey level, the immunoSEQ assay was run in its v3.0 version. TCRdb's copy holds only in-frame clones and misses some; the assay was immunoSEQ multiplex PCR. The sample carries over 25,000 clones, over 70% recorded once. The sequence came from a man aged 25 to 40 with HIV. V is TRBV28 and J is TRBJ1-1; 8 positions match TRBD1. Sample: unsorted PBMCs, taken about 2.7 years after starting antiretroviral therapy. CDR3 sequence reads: CASRRTGTPEAFF. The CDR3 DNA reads TGTGCCAGCAGGAGGACAGGGACTCCTGAAGCTTTCTTT.